This T cell receptor (beta chain) was retrieved from a study of CXCR3-negative and CXCR3-positive naive CD8 T cells. Overall study findings and caveats: Partially decreased CXCR3 expression was recorded after cryopreservation, and fresh PBMCs were used in most assays.

This CDR3 contains 15 residues. Germline V lookup: CDR1 SGHTA, CDR2 FQGTGA. All TRB cDNA libraries came from 5' RACE performed with UMI labels. TCRdb reanalyzed the 5' RACE reads, giving one entry per CDR3 protein sequence and no DNA. This sample's table reports about 56,000 distinct CDR3 sequences. To note about this clonotype: Its antigen is undetermined.

Triplicate sorts of 300,000 cells per CD8+ subset. This receptor was taken from a human donor in good health. Some clones in this sample may be carry-over from other donors' samples. V gene TRBV7-3 combines with J gene TRBJ2-1; TCRdb proposes TRBD2, but this gene call is untestable without DNA. The source material was memory CD8+ T cells from blood. CDR3 amino acids: CASSPGLAGGHEQFF. The full variable domain, its missing parts supplied by reference TRBV7-3 and TRBJ2-1, is GAGVSQTPSNKVTEKGKYVELRCDPISGHTALYWYRQSLGQGPEFLIYFQGTGAADDSGLPNDRFFAVRPEGSVSTLKIQRTERGDSAVYLCASSPGLAGGHEQFFGPGTRLTVL.